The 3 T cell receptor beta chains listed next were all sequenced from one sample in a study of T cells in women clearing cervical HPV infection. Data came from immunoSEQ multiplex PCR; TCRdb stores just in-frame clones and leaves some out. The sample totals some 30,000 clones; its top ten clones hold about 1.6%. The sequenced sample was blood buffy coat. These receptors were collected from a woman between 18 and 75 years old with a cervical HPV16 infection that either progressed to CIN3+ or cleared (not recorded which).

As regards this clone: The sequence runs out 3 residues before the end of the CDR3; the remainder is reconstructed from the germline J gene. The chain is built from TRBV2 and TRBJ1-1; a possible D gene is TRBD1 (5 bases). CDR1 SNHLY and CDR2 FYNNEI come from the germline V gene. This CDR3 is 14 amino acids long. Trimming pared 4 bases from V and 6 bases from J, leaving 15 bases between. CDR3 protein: CASSVLQGRPEAFF. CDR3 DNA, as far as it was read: TGTGCCAGCAGTGTATTGCAGGGCAGACCTGAA.

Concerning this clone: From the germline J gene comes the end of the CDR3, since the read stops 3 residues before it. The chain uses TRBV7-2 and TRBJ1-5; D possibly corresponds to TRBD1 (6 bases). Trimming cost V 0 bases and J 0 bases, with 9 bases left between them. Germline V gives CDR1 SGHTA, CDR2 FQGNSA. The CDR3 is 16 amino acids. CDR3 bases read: TGTGCCAGCAGCTTAGCGGGACACCATAGCAATCAGCCC. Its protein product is CASSLAGHHSNQP. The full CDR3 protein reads CASSLAGHHSNQPQHF.

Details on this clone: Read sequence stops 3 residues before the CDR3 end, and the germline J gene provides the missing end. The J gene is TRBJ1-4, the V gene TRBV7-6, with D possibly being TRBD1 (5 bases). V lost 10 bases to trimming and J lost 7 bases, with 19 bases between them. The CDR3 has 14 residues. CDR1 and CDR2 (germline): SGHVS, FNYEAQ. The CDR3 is CATQPGGGGEKLFF. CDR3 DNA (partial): TGTGCCACCCAGCCGGGGGGTGGGGGTGAAAAA.